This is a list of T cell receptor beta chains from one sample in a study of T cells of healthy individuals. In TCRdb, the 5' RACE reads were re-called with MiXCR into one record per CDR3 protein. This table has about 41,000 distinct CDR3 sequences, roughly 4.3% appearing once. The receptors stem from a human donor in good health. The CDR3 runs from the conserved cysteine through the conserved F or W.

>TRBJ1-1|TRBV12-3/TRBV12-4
CASSRGTEAFF
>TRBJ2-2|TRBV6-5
CASAGMGDGELFF
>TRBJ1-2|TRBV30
CAWSVGRAYGYTF
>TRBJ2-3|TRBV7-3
CASSFPRSSGCTDTQYF
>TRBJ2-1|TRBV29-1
CSGQGYLYNEQFF
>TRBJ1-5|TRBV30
CAWSSNSDQPQHF
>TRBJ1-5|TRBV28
CASSLYKQGSNQPQHF
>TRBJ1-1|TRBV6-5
CASRRQHTEAFF
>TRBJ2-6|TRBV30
CAWSGARPSGANVLTF
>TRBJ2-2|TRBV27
CASSFYGGAVTGELFF
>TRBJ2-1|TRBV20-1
CSARGPGTSIDEQFF
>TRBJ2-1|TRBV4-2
CASSQDRLHVF
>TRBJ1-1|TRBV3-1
CASSQEVRGSEAFF
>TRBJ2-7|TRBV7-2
CASSLWSGASYEQYF
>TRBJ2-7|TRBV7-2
CASSLARTSGTFYEQYF
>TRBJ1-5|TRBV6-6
CASSYGTVLQPQHF
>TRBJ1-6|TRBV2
CASSPRAANNSPLHF
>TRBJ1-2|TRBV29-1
CSVEWDIRIPMNGYTF
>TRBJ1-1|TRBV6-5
CASRKDGVLATEAFF
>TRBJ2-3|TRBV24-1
CATSDSRDGVTDTQYF
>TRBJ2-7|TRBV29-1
CSVEDLGYEQYF
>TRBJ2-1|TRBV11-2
CASSLIGGGASEQFF
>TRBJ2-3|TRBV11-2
CASSLVAGGADTQYF
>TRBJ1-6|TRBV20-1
CSASPPRTGKNSPLHF
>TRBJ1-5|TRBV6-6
CASSPEGGHQPQHF
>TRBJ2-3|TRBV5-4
CASSEGPDTQYF
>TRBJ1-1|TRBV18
CASSPVPGQGLNTEAFF
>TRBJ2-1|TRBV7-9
CASSPGTGVRKFF
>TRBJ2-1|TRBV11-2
CASSPLLGYNEQFF
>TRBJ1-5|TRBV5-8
CASTTGQHSNQPQHF
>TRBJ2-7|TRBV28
CASSPTGTGVYEQYF
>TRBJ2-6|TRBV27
CASSLYRAAYSGANVLTF
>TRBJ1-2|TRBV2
CASSALTGPKNYGYTF
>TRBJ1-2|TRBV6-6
CAIDKGPGGYTF
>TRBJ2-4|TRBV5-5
CASSHAGDYLGKNIQYF
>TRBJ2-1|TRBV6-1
CASSEVGQGFDEQFF
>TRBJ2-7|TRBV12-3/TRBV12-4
CASSIRTGGNEQYF
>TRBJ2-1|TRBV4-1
CASSQDPMDYNEQFF
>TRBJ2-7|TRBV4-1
CASSQDFAGTAYEQYF
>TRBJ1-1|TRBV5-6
CASSFFGTEAFF
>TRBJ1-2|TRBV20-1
CSARGFLNYGYTF
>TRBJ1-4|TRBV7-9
CASSLSGTTNEKLFF
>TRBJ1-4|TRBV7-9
CASSYKPGTGGDEKLFF
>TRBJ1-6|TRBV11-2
CASSLRGLHYNSPLHF
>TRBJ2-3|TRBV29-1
CSSGTSGTDTQYF
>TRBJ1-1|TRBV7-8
CASSLPGENTEAFF
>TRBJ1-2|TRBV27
CASSAQAPSYGYTF
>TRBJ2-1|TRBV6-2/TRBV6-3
CASSYSEVGNEQFF
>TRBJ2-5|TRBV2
CASRLGTAQETQYF
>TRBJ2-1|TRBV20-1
CSATDPGGHSYNEQFF
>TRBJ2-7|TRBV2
CASSPSPQGSYEQYF
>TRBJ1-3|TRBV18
CASSHGGIGNTIYF
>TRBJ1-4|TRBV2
CASSEQGGGNEKLFF
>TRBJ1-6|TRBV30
CAWSQWVGKNSPLHF
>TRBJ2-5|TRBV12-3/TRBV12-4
CATTSGVRETQYF
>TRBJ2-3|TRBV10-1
CASTGTCTTDTQYF
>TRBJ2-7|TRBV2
CASMERRYEQYF
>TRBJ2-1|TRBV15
CATSRDRAVSYNEQFF
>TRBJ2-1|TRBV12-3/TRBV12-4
CASRLTGDNEQFF